This section outlines one T cell receptor beta chain sequence together with its context. Its target is not known. Sequencing used immunoSEQ multiplex PCR; TCRdb keeps in-frame clones, though not all of them. The data contain about 680,000 clones, roughly 90% of them singletons. The data were taken from a study of Ad26.COV2.S vaccination and SARS-CoV-2 variants. Study summary: Dosing was one shot or two shots 56 days apart.

Treatment meaning: roughly 19 received Ad26.COV2.S at low or high dose, single or two shots; 5 received placebo; per-sample allocation not given. Material that was analyzed had been drawn on day 63 after the first vaccine or placebo injection. Trimming took 0 bases from V and 2 from J; bases not matched to a gene: 12. Germline V lookup: CDR1 SGDLS, CDR2 YYNGEE. The CDR3 sequence is 19 residues long. Study-wide findings and caveats: Reports say spike-specific CD8+ and CD4+ T cell responses covered substantial breadth after vaccination.

This receptor was taken from a person aged 18 to 65 who received the Ad26.COV2.S COVID-19 vaccine or a placebo. This chain links TRBV9 with TRBJ2-5; TRBD2 aligns across 11 bases. The material sequenced was peripheral blood, taken in a trial of Ad26.COV2.S vaccine versus placebo. The CDR3 loop is CASSVGLAGGVRGQETQYF. The CDR3, as DNA: TGTGCCAGCAGCGTAGGGCTAGCGGGAGGAGTTAGGGGTCAAGAGACCCAGTACTTC.